The 20 T cell receptor beta chains given below trace back to one sample, sequenced in a study of blood T cell repertoires in COVID-19. Repertoires were generated with immunoSEQ multiplex PCR, while TCRdb's copy carries only in-frame clones and drops some. The sample gives more than 95,000 clones, around 76% of which show up once; about 18% is in the top ten. The material sequenced was peripheral blood. The receptors derive from a man older than 75 with acute or convalescent COVID-19.

The V call is TRBV18, the J call TRBJ2-6; no clear D gene. V gave up 1 base and J gave up 1 base, with 8 bases separating them. From germline, CDR1 is KGHSH and CDR2 LQKENI. The CDR3 loop spans 16 amino acids. Here the CDR3 reads CASSPRATSGANVLTF. CDR3 in DNA: TGTGCCAGCTCACCACGGGCAACATCTGGGGCCAACGTCCTGACTTTC. Looking up the rest from reference TRBV18 and TRBJ2-6 gives the full variable domain: NAGVMQNPRHLVRRRGQEARLRCSPMKGHSHVYWYRQLPEEGLKFMVYLQKENIIDESGMPKERFSAEFPKEGPSILRIQQVVRGDSAAYFCASSPRATSGANVLTFGAGSRLTVL.

This clone was seen ten or more times. This sequence joins TRBV12-3 or TRBV12-4 and TRBJ1-1; D may be TRBD1 (5 bases). CDR3 size: 12 residues. V lost 5 bases, J lost 5 bases, and 9 bases lay in between. This chain's CDR3 is CASSRGGTEAFF. In DNA, the CDR3 is TGTGCCAGCAGTCGCGGGGGAACTGAAGCTTTCTTT.

The sample holds one count of this clone. The V gene is TRBV7-2, the J gene TRBJ2-2; TRBD1 aligns across 9 bases. V dropped 3 bases and J dropped 7; count of bases not matched to a gene: 3. Germline lookup yields CDR1 SGHTA and CDR2 FQGNSA. The CDR3 has 14 residues. The CDR3 sequence: CASSLTGGNGELFF. The DNA for the CDR3 is TGTGCCAGCAGCTTGACAGGGGGGAACGGGGAGCTGTTTTTT.

The chain links TRBV28 to TRBJ1-2, with D perhaps TRBD1 (6 bases). Germline V gene sequence: CDR1 MDHEN, CDR2 SYDVKM. Trimming took off 3 bases at V and 1 base at J, with 18 bases between the two ends. The CDR3 extends over 17 amino acids. The chain's CDR3 is CASSFGGNSGFNYGYTF. The CDR3, as DNA: TGTGCCAGCAGTTTTGGGGGCAACTCGGGATTTAACTATGGCTACACCTTC.

This chain connects TRBV28 to TRBJ2-4, with D possibly matching TRBD2 (6 bases). Germline CDR1 is MDHEN and CDR2 is SYDVKM. The CDR3 is 16 amino acids. V lost 2 bases to trimming and J lost 0 bases, with 11 bases between them. This chain's CDR3 is CASSLGGALAKNIQYF. The CDR3 DNA reads as TGTGCCAGCAGTTTAGGAGGGGCGTTAGCCAAAAACATTCAGTACTTC.

The V and J genes are TRBV7-8 and TRBJ2-3, with 8 positions matching TRBD2. Losses at the gene ends were 3 bases for V and 2 bases for J; bases not matched to a gene: 7. CDR3 length: 16 amino acids. Germline V lookup: CDR1 SGHVS, CDR2 FQNEAQ. CDR3 bases: TGTGCCAGCAGCTTGGAGGGCGGGGGGAACACAGATACGCAGTATTTT. Encoded protein: CASSLEGGGNTDTQYF.

This clone turned up a few times. The chain employs TRBV6-6 and TRBJ2-7, with 14 bases lining up with TRBD2. The V segment lost 5 bases and the J segment 3 bases; nucleotides outside the gene matches: 12. The CDR3 spans 18 residues. Germline loops: CDR1 MNHNY, CDR2 SVGAGI (reference sequence). In nucleotides, the CDR3 is TGTGCCAGCAGTCCCGGGACTAGCGGGAGAGATAGGGACTACGAGCAGTACTTC. This translates into CASSPGTSGRDRDYEQYF.

This sequence joins TRBV29-1 and TRBJ1-5; the D is unclear. The CDR3 totals 13 residues. Germline V gene sequence: CDR1 SQVTM, CDR2 ANQGSEA. The V end was cut by 1 base, the J end by 3 bases, with 7 bases between. The CDR3: CSVEGAINQPQHF. The CDR3 nucleotides are TGCAGCGTTGAAGGGGCCATCAATCAGCCCCAGCATTTT.

The DNA of the CDR3 is TGTGCCAGCAGCCTCCGGGACAGGGGAAGCGAGCAGTACTTC. Its translation: CASSLRDRGSEQYF. J is TRBJ2-7 and V is TRBV7-2; the match to TRBD1 covers 10 bases. The CDR3 is made up of 14 amino acids. The V gene end was trimmed by 5 bases and the J gene end by 6 bases; junction bases not matched to a gene: 7. CDR1 and CDR2 from the germline V gene are SGHTA and FQGNSA.

The chain joins TRBV6-5 to TRBJ1-5, with 8 bases lining up with TRBD1. Trimming at V came to 4 bases and at J to 5 bases, leaving 4 bases not matched to a gene. The germline V gene has CDR1 MNHEY and CDR2 SVGAGI. The CDR3 has 14 residues. CDR3 nucleotides: TGTGCCAGCAGTTTGACAGGGGACGATCAGCCCCAGCATTTT. The encoded protein is CASSLTGDDQPQHF.

This rearrangement joins TRBV7-2 to TRBJ1-5, with 8 bases lining up with TRBD1. The junction had 6 bases not matched to a gene; V was cut back by 6 bases and J by 2 bases. CDR3 length equals 15 residues. Per the germline V gene, CDR1 is SGHTA and CDR2 is FQGNSA. The CDR3 DNA is TGTGCCAGCAGTAGAGGACAGGGCGGCAATCAGCCCCAGCATTTT. Amino acid sequence: CASSRGQGGNQPQHF. The variable domain in full, with the rest retrieved from reference TRBV7-2 and TRBJ1-5, is GAGVSQSPSNKVTEKGKDVELRCDPISGHTALYWYRQSLGQGLEFLIYFQGNSAPDKSGLPSDRFSAERTGGSVSTLTIQRTQQEDSAVYLCASSRGQGGNQPQHFGDGTRLSIL.

V gene TRBV3-1 (or the pseudogene TRBV3-2) combines with J gene TRBJ2-5; a possible D gene is TRBD2 (6 bases). Deletions cut 0 bases from V and 5 bases from J, with 13 bases between. Germline V gives CDR1 LGHDT, CDR2 YNNKEL (reference sequence). This CDR3 is 15 amino acids long. CDR3 in amino acids: CASSQDPPGGETQYF. DNA of the CDR3: TGTGCCAGCAGCCAAGATCCCCCCGGAGGGGAGACCCAGTACTTC.

The CDR3 loop is CASSDRLRVNTEAFF. In DNA form, the CDR3 reads TGTGCCAGCAGTGACAGGTTGAGGGTGAACACTGAAGCTTTCTTT. The chain joins TRBV6-1 to TRBJ1-1; D remains ambiguous. Trimming removed 3 bases at V and 0 bases at J, with 11 bases between. The CDR3 contains 15 residues. The germline CDR1 and CDR2 sequences are MNHNS and SASEGT.

The chain recombines TRBV12-3 or TRBV12-4 with TRBJ2-2; no firm D call. The CDR3 length is 13 residues. The germline V and J ends were trimmed by 3 bases and 8 bases, with 10 bases remaining between them. The CDR3 DNA reads TGTGCCAGCAGTTTTGACTTGAGGGGGGAGCTGTTTTTT. This translates into CASSFDLRGELFF.

The V gene is TRBV7-8, the J gene TRBJ2-1; TRBD2 agrees at 11 bases. Trimming cost V 4 bases and J 5 bases; bases outside gene matches: 7. The CDR3 runs to 16 residues. CDR1 and CDR2 from the germline V gene are SGHVS and FQNEAQ. The chain's CDR3 is CASSSTLAGGHNEQFF. In DNA form, the CDR3 reads TGTGCCAGCAGCTCTACCCTAGCGGGGGGTCACAATGAGCAGTTCTTC. Full variable domain (missing parts from reference TRBV7-8 and TRBJ2-1): GAGVSQSPRYKVAKRGQDVALRCDPISGHVSLFWYQQALGQGPEFLTYFQNEAQLDKSGLPSDRFFAERPEGSVSTLKIQRTQQEDSAVYLCASSSTLAGGHNEQFFGPGTRLTVL.

The V and J genes are TRBV7-9 and TRBJ1-1; D is uncertain. V was shortened by 2 bases and J by 1 base, with 11 bases between the two germline ends. The CDR3 covers 15 residues. The germline CDR1 and CDR2 sequences are SEHNR and FQNEAQ (reference sequence). The CDR3 protein is CASSLRVGGNTEAFF. As DNA, the CDR3 is TGTGCCAGCAGCTTACGAGTCGGCGGGAACACTGAAGCTTTCTTT.

The J gene is TRBJ2-1, the V gene TRBV20-1, with D hard to call. Deletions cut 3 bases from V and 8 bases from J, with 17 bases between. This CDR3 comprises 14 residues. Germline V gene sequence: CDR1 DFQATT, CDR2 SNEGSKA (reference sequence). In DNA, the CDR3 is TGCAGTGCTAGTTCTTGGGCAGAAGGCGATGAGCAGTTCTTC. Protein sequence: CSASSWAEGDEQFF.

V gene TRBV28 combines with J gene TRBJ1-3; D is unclear. Germline V lookup: CDR1 MDHEN, CDR2 SYDVKM. There are 13 residues in the CDR3. V was pared by 2 bases and J by 0 bases, with 2 bases between. The CDR3 bases are TGTGCCAGCAGTTTACTCTCTGGAAACACCATATATTTT. This sequence encodes CASSLLSGNTIYF.

The rearrangement links TRBV7-2 to TRBJ1-1; 7 nucleotides match TRBD1. V was pared by 5 bases and J by 4 bases, with 10 bases of the junction left unmatched. The CDR3 extends over 15 amino acids. Germline V CDR1 and CDR2: SGHTA, FQGNSA. The CDR3 DNA follows: TGTGCCAGCAGCCAAACAGGGGTCGTGGGCACTGAAGCTTTCTTT. This sequence encodes CASSQTGVVGTEAFF.

CDR3 DNA sequence: TGTGCCAGCAGCCGTGCCAGGGCAGGGAGGGAATCCGTCGAGGGGGAGCTGTTTTTT. It yields the protein CASSRARAGRESVEGELFF. This chain links TRBV5-6 with TRBJ2-2; 7 bases align to TRBD2. Trimming cost V 4 bases and J 8 bases; bases outside gene matches: 23. The CDR3 covers 19 residues. The V gene's germline CDR1 is SGHDT and CDR2 YYEEEE. The whole variable domain, filled in from reference TRBV5-6 and TRBJ2-2, reads DAGVTQSPTHLIKTRGQQVTLRCSPKSGHDTVSWYQQALGQGPQFIFQYYEEEERQRGNFPDRFSGHQFPNYSSELNVNALLLGDSALYLCASSRARAGRESVEGELFFGEGSRLTVL.